The following is a TCR beta chain sequence with its context. The data derive from a study of technical replicates of blood from several donors. The assay was immunoSEQ multiplex PCR, and TCRdb's table has in-frame clones only and misses some. This table holds over 80,000 clones, about 96% found once. The TCR sequence derives from a human donor in good health. Sequencing was performed on T cells isolated from PBMCs.

The CDR3 bases are TGTGCCAGCAGCTTAGGCCTAGCGGTGAACTCCTACGAGCAGTACTTC. It encodes CASSLGLAVNSYEQYF. This chain connects TRBV7-9 to TRBJ2-7, with TRBD2 matching 7 bases. This CDR3 has 16 residues. Germline V CDR1 and CDR2: SEHNR, FQNEAQ (reference sequence). V shed 1 base, J shed 0 bases, and the junction held 6 bases outside the gene matches.